This T cell receptor beta chain was retrieved from a study of T cell changes during pregnancy in multiple sclerosis (dated by TCRdb to between 2019 and 2020). Study-wide context: The study looked at changes in the T cell repertoire across pregnancy in women with multiple sclerosis.

In the case of this clone: Its specific antigen is unknown. Per-nucleotide qualities are absent, and no much larger clonotype sits a single base away.

Library preparation was by the immunoSEQ multiplex PCR assay. In its TCRdb copy, this immuneACCESS table keeps in-frame sequences only and misses some clones. Where compared with another copy, unresolved V genes explain less than half of these, and the others have no known cause. The sample profile shows 65,000 to 95,000 clones; 89% of them were found once. Jointly, the top ten make up about 1.9% of the sample. Measured from the cysteine to the phenylalanine, the CDR3 is 14 residues long. The retained sequence is limited to the CDR3, 42 bases, with the frame set at the first base. Compared with germline, V lacks 9 bases and J lacks 5 bases; bases without a gene match: 9. Reading the germline V gene (reference sequence) gives CDR1 SEHNR and CDR2 FQNEAQ.

The sequence joins TRBV7-9 to TRBJ1-4, with TRBD1 identical over 7 junction bases. This sample comprised peripheral blood, obtained before pregnancy. The sequence came from a female donor with multiple sclerosis, enrolled in a pregnancy study. For the CDR3, the sequence is CASHLGQLNEKLFF. The nucleotide sequence is TGTGCCAGTCACCTGGGACAGCTGAATGAAAAACTGTTTTTT.